The 32 T cell receptor beta chains presented below share a single source sample, sequenced in a study of shared clonotypes between healthy human individuals. Terminally differentiated effector memory CD45RA+ cells were left out of the naive CD8 fraction, which was CD45RO-negative and positively selected for CCR7. The protocol was immunoSEQ multiplex PCR, while the TCRdb copy is restricted to in-frame clones and leaves out a portion. The sample shows 2 million to 2.5 million clones, under 95% of them seen only once. Sequencing was performed on naive CD8+ T cells from PBMCs. These receptors all stem from a man younger than 35 in good health. Some clones in this sample may be carry-over from other donors' samples.

Of note for this clone: Within the sample, other DNA sequences also encode this same CDR3. The rearrangement links TRBV19 to TRBJ2-7; TRBD1 might be the D (6 bases). V lost 3 bases, J lost 0 bases, and 12 bases lay in between. Germline assignment: CDR1 LNHDA and CDR2 SQIVND (reference sequence). The CDR3 is 15 amino acids. The CDR3 sequence is CASSIGQGSSYEQYF. CDR3 coding DNA: TGTGCCAGTAGTATCGGCCAGGGGAGCTCCTACGAGCAGTACTTC.

Here the CDR3 DNA reads TGTGCCAGCAGTTCCAAACAGGGAGGAGATACGCAGTATTTT. Its protein product is CASSSKQGGDTQYF. The chain carries TRBV28 and TRBJ2-3; D tentatively reads TRBD1 or TRBD2 (6 bases each). V dropped 4 bases and J dropped 5 bases, with 13 bases sitting between them. The V gene's germline CDR1 is MDHEN and CDR2 SYDVKM. The CDR3 is made up of 14 amino acids.

The gene calls are TRBV30 and TRBJ1-5, with 10 positions matching TRBD1. This CDR3 comprises 15 residues. Germline V CDR1 and CDR2: GTSNPN, SVGIG (reference sequence). The J segment lost 5 bases and the V segment lost 3 bases, leaving 7 bases of the junction unmatched. In DNA form, the CDR3 reads TGTGCCTGGAGGGCCGGGACAGGGGAATATCAGCCCCAGCATTTT. Translation: CAWRAGTGEYQPQHF.

The rearrangement joins TRBV27 to TRBJ1-1, with a possible D match to TRBD1 (5 bases). The CDR3 length is 13 residues. CDR1 MNHEY and CDR2 SMNVEV come from the germline V gene (reference sequence). V was trimmed by 6 bases and J by 7 bases, leaving 15 bases between them. The CDR3 DNA follows: TGTGCCAGCAGCCCTGGTGGGGGGAGTGAAGCTTTCTTT. It encodes CASSPGGGSEAFF.

The chain recombines TRBV28 with TRBJ1-6; possibly TRBD1 for D (6 bases). The CDR3 totals 14 residues. Trimming took 3 bases from V and 9 from J, leaving 12 bases between them. Germline CDR1 is MDHEN and CDR2 is SYDVKM. The CDR3 loop reads CASSFLGGGSPLHF. Here the CDR3 DNA reads TGTGCCAGCAGTTTCCTCGGAGGGGGTTCACCCCTCCACTTT.

On this clone: This sample also contains other DNA sequences that code for the same CDR3. The chain has TRBV5-4 and TRBJ1-1; 11 bases match TRBD1. This CDR3 is built from 15 residues. With V trimmed by 4 bases and J by 4 bases, 6 bases remained unmatched. CDR1 and CDR2 (germline): SGHNT, YYREEE (reference sequence). CDR3 nucleotides: TGTGCCAGCAGCCTGGACAGGGGGCCAGGCACTGAAGCTTTCTTT. It codes for CASSLDRGPGTEAFF.

This rearrangement joins TRBV9 to TRBJ2-3, with 7 bases that match TRBD1. The CDR3 consists of 16 residues. V trimming: 0 bases; J trimming: 2 bases; junction bases outside the gene matches: 6. CDR1 is SGDLS, CDR2 YYNGEE, per germline. The CDR3 spells CASSVEGGGNTDTQYF. DNA of the CDR3: TGTGCCAGCAGCGTAGAAGGGGGCGGAAACACAGATACGCAGTATTTT. Using reference TRBV9 and TRBJ2-3 for the parts outside the CDR3, the full variable domain is DSGVTQTPKHLITATGQRVTLRCSPRSGDLSVYWYQQSLDQGLQFLIQYYNGEERAKGNILERFSAQQFPDLHSELNLSSLELGDSALYFCASSVEGGGNTDTQYFGPGTRLTVL.

The V gene is TRBV4-2, the J gene TRBJ2-2; TRBD2 aligns across 10 bases. Germline V gene lookup returns CDR1 LGHNA and CDR2 YNFKEQ. The V gene end was trimmed by 0 bases and the J gene end by 3 bases; junction bases not matched to a gene: 4. The CDR3 is made up of 17 amino acids. The CDR3 bases are TGTGCCAGCAGCCAAGATGGACTAGCGGCTTACACCGGGGAGCTGTTTTTT. This codes for CASSQDGLAAYTGELFF.

The rearrangement uses TRBV27 and TRBJ1-3; D gene uncertain. Germline assignment: CDR1 MNHEY and CDR2 SMNVEV (reference sequence). CDR3 size: 15 residues. V was shortened by 3 bases and J by 4 bases, with 13 bases between the two germline ends. The CDR3: CASSFRDILGNTIYF. CDR3 nucleotide sequence: TGTGCCAGCAGTTTTCGTGATATCCTAGGAAACACCATATATTTT.

The rearrangement links TRBV6-4 to TRBJ1-5; TRBD1 matches 7 bases. The CDR3 runs 16 residues. Looked up from germline, CDR1 is MRHNA and CDR2 is SNTAGT. Trimming at V came to 6 bases and at J to 2 bases, leaving 10 bases not matched to a gene. The CDR3 reads CASRAIQGRRNQPQHF. The CDR3 DNA sequence: TGTGCCAGCAGGGCAATACAGGGGAGGCGCAATCAGCCCCAGCATTTT.

The chain joins TRBV4-2 to TRBJ2-7; tentatively, D is TRBD1 (6 bases). V was trimmed by 1 base and J by 9 bases, leaving 25 bases between them. CDR1 LGHNA and CDR2 YNFKEQ come from the germline V gene. This CDR3 has 17 amino acids. The CDR3 sequence: CASSQGGMGRGPRWQYF. For the CDR3, the DNA is TGTGCCAGCAGCCAAGGGGGCATGGGCAGGGGCCCACGATGGCAGTACTTC.

The chain joins TRBV6-5 to TRBJ2-1, with D maybe TRBD1 (6 bases). The germline V gene has CDR1 MNHEY and CDR2 SVGAGI. V dropped 0 bases and J dropped 5 bases, with 11 bases sitting between them. The CDR3 runs to 15 residues. The CDR3 nucleotides read TGTGCCAGCAGTTACTCAGGGGGAGTTCACAATGAGCAGTTCTTC. Amino acids: CASSYSGGVHNEQFF.

About this clone: The junction differs from germline at one of its ends, possibly a read error. V usage is TRBV7-9 and J usage is TRBJ2-1, with 11 bases matching TRBD2. The germline V gene has CDR1 SEHNR and CDR2 FQNEAQ (reference sequence). CDR3 size: 15 residues. CDR3 sequence reads: CASSLAGGRHNEQFF. The DNA for the CDR3 is TGTGCCAGCAGCCTAGCGGGAGGTCGACACAATGAGCAGTTCTTC.

The chain uses TRBV30 and TRBJ2-7; 11 nucleotides match TRBD2. V shed 2 bases, J shed 7 bases, and the junction held 7 bases outside the gene matches. The CDR3 totals 14 residues. From germline, CDR1 is GTSNPN and CDR2 SVGIG (reference sequence). CDR3 DNA sequence: TGTGCCTGGAGTTCTAGCGGGAGGATTAAAGAGCAGTACTTC. Its protein is CAWSSSGRIKEQYF.

V usage is TRBV10-1 and J usage is TRBJ1-5, with D possibly TRBD1 on 5 matching bases. Trimming pared 0 bases from V and 6 bases from J, leaving 6 bases between. Germline CDR1 reads WNHNN; CDR2 reads SYGVQD (reference sequence). This CDR3 comprises 13 residues. The CDR3 sequence is CASSESRGQPQHF. In DNA, the CDR3 is TGCGCCAGCAGTGAGTCGAGGGGTCAGCCCCAGCATTTT.

This clone has just one count. V gene TRBV5-5 combines with J gene TRBJ2-2, with a tentative D call TRBD1 (6 bases). This CDR3 region has 15 residues. The V end was cut by 4 bases, the J end by 2 bases, with 12 bases between. Germline values: CDR1 SGHKS, CDR2 YYEKEE (reference sequence). The CDR3 is CASSPGQSNTGELFF. The CDR3, as DNA: TGTGCCAGCAGCCCTGGACAGAGCAACACCGGGGAGCTGTTTTTT.

The rearrangement joins TRBV27 to TRBJ1-1, with a tentative D call TRBD1 (5 bases). CDR1 MNHEY and CDR2 SMNVEV come from the germline V gene (reference sequence). The CDR3 is made up of 13 amino acids. V lost 7 bases, J lost 4 bases, and 13 bases lay in between. CDR3 protein: CASKYGTSTEAFF. CDR3 coding DNA: TGTGCCAGCAAATACGGGACTTCCACTGAAGCTTTCTTT.

The gene calls are TRBV28 and TRBJ2-7; D is unresolved. This CDR3 contains 13 residues. Trimming shortened V by 5 bases and J by 5 bases, and 13 bases separated the two germline ends. In germline, CDR1 is MDHEN, CDR2 SYDVKM. In nucleotides, the CDR3 is TGTGCCAGCAGTACGCGGCCCCTGGACGAGCAGTACTTC. Translated: CASSTRPLDEQYF.

This clone was found once. The chain employs TRBV12-5 and TRBJ1-2, with D possibly matching TRBD1 (5 bases). The CDR3 runs to 12 residues. Trimming took 0 bases from V and 6 from J, leaving 5 bases between them. From germline, CDR1 is LGHNT and CDR2 FRNRAP. CDR3 amino acids: CASGLVGDGYTF. DNA of the CDR3: TGTGCTAGTGGTTTGGTAGGGGATGGCTACACCTTC.

A note on this clone: No conserved phenylalanine or tryptophan is present at the end of the CDR3, so a read error is the likely explanation. No DNA is shown, since the ends of the CDR3 on it are uncertain; the CDR3 is the one TCRdb lists. The chain joins TRBV28 to TRBJ2-3; the table's D call TRBD2 went unverified against the DNA. Germline-derived CDR1 and CDR2 are MDHEN and SYDVKM. The CDR3 totals 12 residues, both ends included. CDR3 region: CASSLVRGHLVV.

The rearrangement links TRBV5-1 to TRBJ2-7, with TRBD1 identical over 7 bases. Per the germline V gene, CDR1 is SGHRS and CDR2 is YFSETQ. Losses at the gene ends were 3 bases for V and 1 base for J; bases not matched to a gene: 7. The CDR3 has 15 residues. This CDR3 reads CASSSDRERSYEQYF. The CDR3 coding sequence is TGCGCCAGCAGCTCAGACAGGGAGAGGTCCTACGAGCAGTACTTC.

The V call is TRBV6-1, the J call TRBJ1-1; TRBD1 matches at 7 bases. J lost 4 bases, V lost 4 bases, and 6 bases had no gene match. The length of the CDR3 is 14 residues. The germline CDR1 and CDR2 sequences are MNHNS and SASEGT. In DNA, the CDR3 is TGTGCCAGCAGTGTCAGGACAGGCGGCACTGAAGCTTTCTTT. It is translated as CASSVRTGGTEAFF.

This rearrangement joins TRBV7-9 to TRBJ2-7; TRBD2 matches 9 bases. Germline CDR1 reads SEHNR; CDR2 reads FQNEAQ (reference sequence). The CDR3 totals 14 residues. Losses at the gene ends were 1 base for V and 2 bases for J; bases not matched to a gene: 0. The CDR3 region has the DNA TGTGCCAGCAGCTTAGAGCGGGAGGCCTACGAGCAGTACTTC. Translating it yields CASSLEREAYEQYF.

This clone occurred a few times. This chain joins TRBV9 and TRBJ2-7, with 8 positions matching TRBD1. Germline V gene lookup returns CDR1 SGDLS and CDR2 YYNGEE. Losses at the gene ends were 3 bases for V and 3 bases for J; bases not matched to a gene: 5. The CDR3 contains 14 residues. CDR3 sequence: CASSDGQGNYEQYF. In DNA, the CDR3 is TGTGCCAGCAGCGATGGACAGGGCAACTACGAGCAGTACTTC.

The chain links TRBV13 to TRBJ1-2, with D unresolved. This CDR3 is built from 12 residues. Per the germline V gene, CDR1 is PRHDT and CDR2 is FYEKMQ (reference sequence). Trimming pared 5 bases from V and 6 bases from J, leaving 10 bases between. This CDR3 is CASSPREDGYTF. The DNA for the CDR3 is TGTGCCAGCAGCCCCCGGGAAGATGGCTACACCTTC.

The V call is TRBV6-5, the J call TRBJ1-4, with unresolved D. V was shortened by 6 bases and J by 6 bases, with 11 bases between the two germline ends. CDR1 and CDR2 from the germline V gene are MNHEY and SVGAGI. There are 13 residues in the CDR3. The DNA of the CDR3 is TGTGCCAGCAGCCCAACGACGGATGAAAAACTGTTTTTT. This codes for CASSPTTDEKLFF.

The chain recombines TRBV19 with TRBJ1-5; D perhaps matches TRBD1 (6 bases). The CDR3 contains 17 residues. Trimming stripped 3 bases from V and 8 bases from J, with 23 bases between. Germline V lookup: CDR1 LNHDA, CDR2 SQIVND (reference sequence). CDR3 DNA sequence: TGTGCCAGTAGTATCGTACTCTCAGAGGGGGGCGGAGAGCCCCAGCATTTT. As protein: CASSIVLSEGGGEPQHF. The whole variable domain, filled in from reference TRBV19 and TRBJ1-5, reads DGGITQSPKYLFRKEGQNVTLSCEQNLNHDAMYWYRQDPGQGLRLIYYSQIVNDFQKGDIAEGYSVSREKKESFPLTVTSAQKNPTAFYLCASSIVLSEGGGEPQHFGDGTRLSIL.

The chain links TRBV9 to TRBJ2-2; TRBD1 is a possible D gene (7 bases). The germline CDR1 and CDR2 sequences are SGDLS and YYNGEE. Trimming removed 7 bases from V and 2 bases from J, with 21 bases in between. CDR3 length: 17 amino acids. For the CDR3, the DNA is TGTGCCAGCGCGGGACAGCCGAGGGTTTTTAACACCGGGGAGCTGTTTTTT. Its translation is CASAGQPRVFNTGELFF.

The chain recombines TRBV19 with TRBJ2-7; D tentatively fits TRBD1 or TRBD2 (6 bases each). The germline gives CDR1 LNHDA, CDR2 SQIVND (reference sequence). Between the trimmed V and J ends, which lost 4 bases and 3 bases, there was a span of 19 bases. The CDR3 contains 16 residues. CDR3 bases: TGTGCCAGTAGTAGGGCCGGAGGGGGTGAAGGCTACGAGCAGTACTTC. Translation gives CASSRAGGGEGYEQYF.

The chain links TRBV13 to TRBJ2-4; D is ambiguous. Trimming pared 4 bases from V and 0 bases from J, leaving 13 bases between. The CDR3 sequence is 16 residues long. Germline CDR1 PRHDT, CDR2 FYEKMQ (reference sequence). The CDR3 DNA reads as TGTGCCAGCAGCTCAAGACTGGCCCTAGCCAAAAACATTCAGTACTTC. As protein: CASSSRLALAKNIQYF.

The V gene is TRBV10-3, the J gene TRBJ1-5; 9 bases map to TRBD1. Germline CDR1 and CDR2: ENHRY and SYGVKD. The CDR3 contains 17 residues. With 0 bases clipped from V and 3 bases from J, the junction kept 6 bases outside the gene matches. CDR3 in amino acids: CAISESRDRDINQPQHF. The CDR3 nucleotides are TGTGCCATCAGTGAGTCGAGGGACAGGGATATCAATCAGCCCCAGCATTTT.

The chain is built from TRBV10-2 and TRBJ2-5; the match to TRBD2 covers 12 bases. J lost 1 base, V lost 10 bases, and 4 bases had no gene match. CDR3 size: 14 residues. Germline lookup yields CDR1 WSHSY and CDR2 SAAADI. The CDR3 is CATTTSGSQETQYF. The CDR3 nucleotides are TGCGCCACCACGACTAGCGGGAGCCAAGAGACCCAGTACTTC.